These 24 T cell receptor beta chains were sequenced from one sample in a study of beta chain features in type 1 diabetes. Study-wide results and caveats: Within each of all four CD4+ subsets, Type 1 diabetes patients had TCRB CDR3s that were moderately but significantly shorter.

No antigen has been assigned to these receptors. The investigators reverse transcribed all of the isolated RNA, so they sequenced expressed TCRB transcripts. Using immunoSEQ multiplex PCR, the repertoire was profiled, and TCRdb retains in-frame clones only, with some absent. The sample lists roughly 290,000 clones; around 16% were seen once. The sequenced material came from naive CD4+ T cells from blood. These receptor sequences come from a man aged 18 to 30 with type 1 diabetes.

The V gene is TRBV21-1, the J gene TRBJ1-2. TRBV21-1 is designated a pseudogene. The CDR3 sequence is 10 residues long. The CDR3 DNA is TGTGCCAGGGGAGGAAAAGGCTACACCTTC. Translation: CARGGKGYTF.

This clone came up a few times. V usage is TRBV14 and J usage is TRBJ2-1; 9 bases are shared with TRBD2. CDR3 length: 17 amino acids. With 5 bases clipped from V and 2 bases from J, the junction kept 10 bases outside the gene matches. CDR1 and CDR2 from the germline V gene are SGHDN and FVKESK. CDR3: CASSSGRVAGAYNEQFF. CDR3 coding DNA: TGTGCCAGCAGCTCGGGGCGTGTAGCGGGAGCCTACAATGAGCAGTTCTTC.

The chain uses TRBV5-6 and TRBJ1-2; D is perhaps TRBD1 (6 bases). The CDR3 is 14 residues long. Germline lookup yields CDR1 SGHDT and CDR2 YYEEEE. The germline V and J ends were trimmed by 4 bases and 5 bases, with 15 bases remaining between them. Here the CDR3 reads CASSRLQTGYGYTF. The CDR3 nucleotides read TGTGCCAGCAGCCGTCTGCAAACAGGGTATGGCTACACCTTC.

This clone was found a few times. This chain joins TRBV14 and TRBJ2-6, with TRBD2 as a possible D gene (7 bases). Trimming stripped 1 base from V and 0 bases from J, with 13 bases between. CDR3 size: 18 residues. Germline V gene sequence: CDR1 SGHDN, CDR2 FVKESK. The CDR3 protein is CASSQAGGPYSGANVLTF. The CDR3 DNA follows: TGTGCCAGCAGCCAAGCGGGGGGCCCTTACTCTGGGGCCAACGTCCTGACTTTC.

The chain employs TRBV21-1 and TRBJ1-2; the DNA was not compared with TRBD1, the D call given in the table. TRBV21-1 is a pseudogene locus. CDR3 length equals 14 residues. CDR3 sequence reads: CASSKDPGFDGYTF. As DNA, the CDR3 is TGTGCCAGCAGCAAAGATCCAGGCTTCGATGGCTACACCTTC.

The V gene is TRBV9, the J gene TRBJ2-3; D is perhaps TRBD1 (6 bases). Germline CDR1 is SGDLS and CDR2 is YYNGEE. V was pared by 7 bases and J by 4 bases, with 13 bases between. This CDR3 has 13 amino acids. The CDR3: CASVRQGSDTQYF. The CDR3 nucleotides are TGTGCCAGCGTCCGTCAGGGGTCAGATACGCAGTATTTT. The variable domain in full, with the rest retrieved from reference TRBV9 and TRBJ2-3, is DSGVTQTPKHLITATGQRVTLRCSPRSGDLSVYWYQQSLDQGLQFLIQYYNGEERAKGNILERFSAQQFPDLHSELNLSSLELGDSALYFCASVRQGSDTQYFGPGTRLTVL.

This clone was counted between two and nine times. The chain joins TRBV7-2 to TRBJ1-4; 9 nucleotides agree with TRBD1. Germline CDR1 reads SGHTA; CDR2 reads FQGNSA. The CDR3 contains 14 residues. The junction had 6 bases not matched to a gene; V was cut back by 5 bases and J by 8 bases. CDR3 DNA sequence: TGTGCCAGCAGCCTTGGACAGGGGCGGGAAAAACTGTTTTTT. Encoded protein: CASSLGQGREKLFF.

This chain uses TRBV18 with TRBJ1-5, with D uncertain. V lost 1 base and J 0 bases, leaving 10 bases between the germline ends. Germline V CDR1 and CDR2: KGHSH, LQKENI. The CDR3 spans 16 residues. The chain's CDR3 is CASSPQSHYSNQPQHF. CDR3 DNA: TGTGCCAGCTCACCACAGAGCCATTATAGCAATCAGCCCCAGCATTTT.

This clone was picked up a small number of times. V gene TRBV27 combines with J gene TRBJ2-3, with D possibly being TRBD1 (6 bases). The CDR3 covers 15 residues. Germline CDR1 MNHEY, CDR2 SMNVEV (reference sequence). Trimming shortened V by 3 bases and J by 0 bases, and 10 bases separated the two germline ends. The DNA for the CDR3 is TGTGCCAGCAGTTTCCAGGGGACGAGCACAGATACGCAGTATTTT. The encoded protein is CASSFQGTSTDTQYF.

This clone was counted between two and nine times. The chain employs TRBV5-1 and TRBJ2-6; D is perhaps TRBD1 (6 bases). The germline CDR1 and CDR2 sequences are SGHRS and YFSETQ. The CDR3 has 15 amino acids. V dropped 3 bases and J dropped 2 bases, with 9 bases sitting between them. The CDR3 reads CASSYSGAGANVLTF. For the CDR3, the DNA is TGCGCCAGCAGCTATTCAGGGGCTGGGGCCAACGTCCTGACTTTC.

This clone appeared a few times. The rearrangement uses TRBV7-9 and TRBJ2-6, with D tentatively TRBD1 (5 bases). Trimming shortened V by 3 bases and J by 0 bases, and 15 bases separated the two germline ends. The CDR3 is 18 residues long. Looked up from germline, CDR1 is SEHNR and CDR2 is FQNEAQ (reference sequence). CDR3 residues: CASSLSGQSYSGANVLTF. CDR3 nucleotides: TGTGCCAGCAGCTTGAGTGGACAAAGTTACTCTGGGGCCAACGTCCTGACTTTC.

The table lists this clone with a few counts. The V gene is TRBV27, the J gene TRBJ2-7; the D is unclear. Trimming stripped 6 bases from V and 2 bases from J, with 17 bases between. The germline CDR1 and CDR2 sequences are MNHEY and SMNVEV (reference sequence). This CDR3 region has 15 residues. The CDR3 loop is CASSLGPRRAYEQYF. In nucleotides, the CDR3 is TGTGCCAGCAGCCTTGGCCCTCGGAGAGCCTACGAGCAGTACTTC.

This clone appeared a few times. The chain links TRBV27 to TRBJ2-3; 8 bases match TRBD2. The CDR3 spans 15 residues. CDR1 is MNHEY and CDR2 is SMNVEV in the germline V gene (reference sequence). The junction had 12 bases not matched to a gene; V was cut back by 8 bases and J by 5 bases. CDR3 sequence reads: CASGQRGGLLDTQYF. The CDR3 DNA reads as TGTGCCAGCGGACAACGGGGGGGCCTCTTAGATACGCAGTATTTT.

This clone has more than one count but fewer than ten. The CDR3 spells CASSPGPNTEAFF. The CDR3, as DNA: TGTGCCAGCTCACCAGGGCCGAACACTGAAGCTTTCTTT. V and J are TRBV18 and TRBJ1-1; D is uncertain. Germline assignment: CDR1 KGHSH and CDR2 LQKENI. The germline V and J ends were trimmed by 2 bases and 1 base, with 5 bases remaining between them. The CDR3 sequence is 13 residues long.

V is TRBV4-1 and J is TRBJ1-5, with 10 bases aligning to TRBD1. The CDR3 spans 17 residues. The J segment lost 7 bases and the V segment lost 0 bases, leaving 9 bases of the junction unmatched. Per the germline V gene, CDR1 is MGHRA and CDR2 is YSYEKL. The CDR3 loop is CASSQEWETGGTQPQHF. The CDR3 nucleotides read TGCGCCAGCAGCCAAGAATGGGAGACAGGGGGCACGCAGCCCCAGCATTTT.

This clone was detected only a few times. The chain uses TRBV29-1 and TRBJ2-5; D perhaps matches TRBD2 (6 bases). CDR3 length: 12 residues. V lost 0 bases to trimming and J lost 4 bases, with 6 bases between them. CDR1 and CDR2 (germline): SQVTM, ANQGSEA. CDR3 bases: TGCAGCGTTGAAGAGGGGGGAGAGACCCAGTACTTC. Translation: CSVEEGGETQYF.

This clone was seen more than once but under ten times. The CDR3 spells CASSVRTGGNTIYF. The CDR3 coding sequence is TGTGCCAGCAGCGTAAGGACAGGGGGAAACACCATATATTTT. This chain uses TRBV7-9 with TRBJ1-3; TRBD1 agrees at 8 bases. In germline, CDR1 is SEHNR, CDR2 FQNEAQ (reference sequence). The CDR3 sequence is 14 residues long. The V and J ends lost 5 bases and 4 bases, in that order; junction bases with no gene match: 4.

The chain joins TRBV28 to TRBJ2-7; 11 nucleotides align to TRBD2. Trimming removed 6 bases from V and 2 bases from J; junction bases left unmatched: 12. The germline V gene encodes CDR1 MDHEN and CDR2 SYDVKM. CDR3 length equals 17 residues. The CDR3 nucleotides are TGTGCCAGCAGACCGGGACTAGCGGAGCCTACCACCTACGAGCAGTACTTC. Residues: CASRPGLAEPTTYEQYF. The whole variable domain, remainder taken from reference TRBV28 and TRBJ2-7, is DVKVTQSSRYLVKRTGEKVFLECVQDMDHENMFWYRQDPGLGLRLIYFSYDVKMKEKGDIPEGYSVSREKKERFSLILESASTNQTSMYLCASRPGLAEPTTYEQYFGPGTRLTVT.

The CDR3 spells CASSRVYEQYF. The CDR3 region has the DNA TGTGCCAGCAGCCGCGTCTACGAGCAGTACTTC. The chain combines TRBV7-9 with TRBJ2-7; no reliable D call. The CDR3 is made up of 11 amino acids. Trimming left V 5 bases short and J 3 bases short, with 5 bases between. Germline V lookup: CDR1 SEHNR, CDR2 FQNEAQ (reference sequence).

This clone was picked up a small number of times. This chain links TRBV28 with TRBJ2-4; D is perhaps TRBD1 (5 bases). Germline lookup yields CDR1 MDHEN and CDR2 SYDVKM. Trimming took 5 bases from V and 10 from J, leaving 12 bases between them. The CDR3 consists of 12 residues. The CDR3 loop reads CASSPLKGIQYF. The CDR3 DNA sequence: TGTGCCAGCAGTCCTCTAAAGGGGATTCAGTACTTC. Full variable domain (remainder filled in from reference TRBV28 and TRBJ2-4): DVKVTQSSRYLVKRTGEKVFLECVQDMDHENMFWYRQDPGLGLRLIYFSYDVKMKEKGDIPEGYSVSREKKERFSLILESASTNQTSMYLCASSPLKGIQYFGAGTRLSVL.

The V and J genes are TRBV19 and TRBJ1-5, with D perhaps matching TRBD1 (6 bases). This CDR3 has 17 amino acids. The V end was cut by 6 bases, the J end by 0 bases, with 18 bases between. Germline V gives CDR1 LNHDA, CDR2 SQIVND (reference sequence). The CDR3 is CASSFPGTILSNQPQHF. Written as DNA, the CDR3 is TGTGCCAGTAGCTTCCCCGGGACAATACTTAGCAATCAGCCCCAGCATTTT. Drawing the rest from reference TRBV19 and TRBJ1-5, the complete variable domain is DGGITQSPKYLFRKEGQNVTLSCEQNLNHDAMYWYRQDPGQGLRLIYYSQIVNDFQKGDIAEGYSVSREKKESFPLTVTSAQKNPTAFYLCASSFPGTILSNQPQHFGDGTRLSIL.

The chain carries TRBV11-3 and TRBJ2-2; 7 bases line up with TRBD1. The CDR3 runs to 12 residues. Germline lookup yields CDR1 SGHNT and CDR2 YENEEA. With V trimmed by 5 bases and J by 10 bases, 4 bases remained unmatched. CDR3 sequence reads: CASSRGGVELFF. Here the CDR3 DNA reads TGTGCCAGCAGCCGAGGGGGCGTGGAGCTGTTTTTT.

For the CDR3, the DNA is TGTGCCTGGAGGGTTCGGGAGGGGGCAACTAATGAAAAACTGTTTTTT. Protein product: CAWRVREGATNEKLFF. The J gene is TRBJ1-4, the V gene TRBV30; D perhaps matches TRBD1 (6 bases). V was clipped by 3 bases and J by 0 bases, with 14 bases between them. Germline V lookup: CDR1 GTSNPN, CDR2 SVGIG (reference sequence). The CDR3 loop spans 16 amino acids. The complete variable domain, with remaining parts taken from reference TRBV30 and TRBJ1-4, reads SQTIHQWPATLVQPVGSPLSLECTVEGTSNPNLYWYRQAAGRGLQLLFYSVGIGQISSEVPQNLSASRPQDRQFILSSKKLLLSDSGFYLCAWRVREGATNEKLFFGSGTQLSVL.

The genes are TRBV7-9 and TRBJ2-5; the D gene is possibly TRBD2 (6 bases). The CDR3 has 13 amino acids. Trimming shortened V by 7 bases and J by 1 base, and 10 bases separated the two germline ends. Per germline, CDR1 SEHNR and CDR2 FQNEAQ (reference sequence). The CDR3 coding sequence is TGTGCCAGCAACCGCGGGGTCCAAGAGACCCAGTACTTC. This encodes CASNRGVQETQYF.